Following are 20 T cell receptor beta chains from one sample sequenced in a study of ipilimumab plus nivolumab after autologous stem cell transplantation. This table comes from immunoSEQ multiplex PCR, and its TCRdb copy is limited to in-frame clones, with some not included. The table shows around 45,000 clones, with about 88% occurring only once. This specimen consisted of PBMCs, obtained in a trial of ipilimumab plus nivolumab as post-transplant consolidation. The receptor set was obtained from a male donor with multiple myeloma.

This chain joins TRBV11-3 and TRBJ2-5; TRBD2 matches 7 bases. Losses at the gene ends were 5 bases for V and 5 bases for J; bases not matched to a gene: 17. This CDR3 contains 17 residues. Germline-derived CDR1 and CDR2 are SGHNT and YENEEA. For the CDR3, the DNA is TGTGCCAGCAGCCCCGGCCCTGGCGGGGGACCGGGGGAGACCCAGTACTTC. Protein sequence: CASSPGPGGGPGETQYF.

The chain is built from TRBV7-2 and TRBJ1-5, with D perhaps matching TRBD1 (5 bases). CDR1 and CDR2 from the germline V gene are SGHTA and FQGNSA. Trimming took 5 bases from V and 0 from J, leaving 14 bases between them. The CDR3 has 16 amino acids. CDR3 DNA sequence: TGTGCCAGCAGCCCCCTCGGGGGGGTTAGCAATCAGCCCCAGCATTTT. Translation gives CASSPLGGVSNQPQHF.

The V gene is TRBV7-8, the J gene TRBJ1-1; 10 bases line up with TRBD1. Germline CDR1 and CDR2: SGHVS and FQNEAQ. With V trimmed by 2 bases and J by 1 base, 7 bases remained unmatched. CDR3 length: 17 amino acids. The CDR3 DNA is TGTGCCAGCAGCTTAACCCGGGACAGGGGAAGGAACACTGAAGCTTTCTTT. As protein: CASSLTRDRGRNTEAFF.

Notes on this clone: The DNA is left out, because the CDR3 cannot be placed on it with certainty; the CDR3 is given as TCRdb lists it. This sequence joins TRBV5-4 and TRBJ1-2; TRBD1, the table's D call, lacks a check against the DNA. Germline V gene sequence: CDR1 SGHNT, CDR2 YYREEE (reference sequence). The CDR3 has 13 amino acids, counting both end residues. The CDR3 sequence is CASSVGQGNRDTF.

The chain carries TRBV2 and TRBJ2-7; weak D call: TRBD2 (6 bases). Trimming took 6 bases from V and 1 from J, leaving 16 bases between them. The CDR3 extends over 15 amino acids. Germline V CDR1 and CDR2: SNHLY, FYNNEI. CDR3 amino acids: CASRPLEGRSYEQYF. In DNA, the CDR3 is TGTGCCAGCAGGCCCCTTGAGGGGAGGTCCTACGAGCAGTACTTC.

V is TRBV18 and J is TRBJ2-5, with a tentative D call TRBD2 (5 bases). The germline V gene encodes CDR1 KGHSH and CDR2 LQKENI. V lost 0 bases and J 5 bases, leaving 16 bases between the germline ends. The CDR3 contains 16 residues. The CDR3 nucleotides read TGTGCCAGCTCACCACCGACAAGCGAGGGATTGGAGACCCAGTACTTC. It yields the protein CASSPPTSEGLETQYF.

The chain carries TRBV5-1 and TRBJ2-5, with D perhaps TRBD1 (6 bases). V lost 4 bases and J 5 bases, leaving 12 bases between the germline ends. This CDR3 has 13 residues. From germline, CDR1 is SGHRS and CDR2 YFSETQ. The CDR3 loop is CASSAGTMETQYF. In DNA form, the CDR3 reads TGCGCCAGCAGCGCCGGGACAATGGAGACCCAGTACTTC.

A remark on this clone: This same CDR3 is encoded by further DNA sequences in the sample. V and J are TRBV18 and TRBJ2-7; D not resolved. The V gene's germline CDR1 is KGHSH and CDR2 LQKENI. The length of the CDR3 is 13 residues. Trimming pared 3 bases from V and 0 bases from J, leaving 6 bases between. CDR3 region: CASSPASSYEQYF. CDR3 in DNA: TGTGCCAGCTCACCCGCTAGCTCCTACGAGCAGTACTTC.

The rearrangement joins TRBV18 to TRBJ2-5; 7 bases match TRBD1. CDR1 KGHSH and CDR2 LQKENI come from the germline V gene. The CDR3 runs 17 residues. After removal of 6 bases from V and 1 base from J, the junction contained 14 bases not matched to a gene. CDR3 nucleotide sequence: TGTGCCAGCTCCTCGAGGCGACAGGGTAACCTCCAAGAGACCCAGTACTTC. It is translated as CASSSRRQGNLQETQYF.

J is TRBJ1-1 and V is TRBV7-2; D is undetermined. CDR3 length: 14 amino acids. CDR1 and CDR2 from the germline V gene are SGHTA and FQGNSA. The V end was cut by 2 bases, the J end by 2 bases, with 9 bases between. CDR3: CASSLRRSNTEAFF. The CDR3 DNA reads as TGTGCCAGCAGCTTACGGAGATCAAACACTGAAGCTTTCTTT.

This chain links TRBV9 with TRBJ1-3, with D unclear. V lost 7 bases to trimming and J lost 0 bases, with 11 bases between them. The germline V gene has CDR1 SGDLS and CDR2 YYNGEE. The CDR3 is 14 residues long. CDR3 DNA sequence: TGTGCCAGCGCCCGCTGGGACTCTGGAAACACCATATATTTT. Amino acid sequence: CASARWDSGNTIYF.

The J gene is TRBJ2-7, the V gene TRBV7-2; 9 bases fit TRBD1. J lost 6 bases, V lost 6 bases, and 9 bases had no gene match. This CDR3 spans 14 amino acids. The germline V gene encodes CDR1 SGHTA and CDR2 FQGNSA. The CDR3 nucleotides are TGTGCCAGCAGGGTCCCGGGACAGGGCATCGAGCAGTACTTC. Residues: CASRVPGQGIEQYF.

The rearrangement links TRBV28 to TRBJ1-6; 7 positions match TRBD1. The CDR3 is made up of 14 amino acids. With 10 bases clipped from V and 6 bases from J, the junction kept 9 bases outside the gene matches. Germline assignment: CDR1 MDHEN and CDR2 SYDVKM. The CDR3 protein is CATIRDSPNSPLHF. The CDR3 bases are TGTGCCACCATTAGGGACAGTCCTAATTCACCCCTCCACTTT.

This sequence joins TRBV6-6 and TRBJ1-6; D perhaps matches TRBD1 (6 bases). The CDR3 sequence is 13 residues long. Trimming left V 7 bases short and J 10 bases short, with 14 bases between. CDR1 and CDR2 from the germline V gene are MNHNY and SVGAGI (reference sequence). CDR3 loop: CASTAGDGSPLHF. Here the CDR3 DNA reads TGTGCCAGCACCGCAGGGGACGGCTCACCCCTCCACTTT.

The V gene is TRBV28, the J gene TRBJ2-7; D remains unclear. Germline assignment: CDR1 MDHEN and CDR2 SYDVKM. V was trimmed by 6 bases and J by 0 bases, leaving 15 bases between them. The CDR3 contains 15 residues. CDR3 loop: CASRSLPGPSYEQYF. CDR3 in DNA: TGTGCCAGCAGGTCCTTGCCCGGGCCCTCCTACGAGCAGTACTTC.

The chain links TRBV7-2 to TRBJ1-2; tentatively, D is TRBD1 (6 bases). The CDR3 sequence is 15 residues long. Germline V CDR1 and CDR2: SGHTA, FQGNSA. Trimming took 0 bases from V and 0 from J, leaving 8 bases between them. The CDR3 DNA reads as TGTGCCAGCAGCTTAGCGAGGACAGCTAACTATGGCTACACCTTC. Its protein product is CASSLARTANYGYTF.

The J gene is TRBJ2-5, the V gene TRBV6-4; TRBD2 might be the D (7 bases). The CDR3 runs to 15 residues. CDR1 and CDR2 (germline): MRHNA, SNTAGT. The V gene lost 6 bases and the J gene lost 5 bases, with 19 bases spanning the gap. The DNA for the CDR3 is TGTGCCAGCAGCCTCGGCGTCGGGGGGCTGGAGACCCAGTACTTC. Translation gives CASSLGVGGLETQYF.

V usage is TRBV7-6 and J usage is TRBJ2-3; D gene unclear. The ends were cut back, 4 bases at V and 2 bases at J, with 4 bases in the middle. Germline V gene data show CDR1 as SGHVS and CDR2 as FNYEAQ. This CDR3 is 12 amino acids long. CDR3 nucleotide sequence: TGTGCCAGCAGCTCCATCACAGATACGCAGTATTTT. This gives the protein CASSSITDTQYF. Full variable domain (remainder filled in from reference TRBV7-6 and TRBJ2-3): GAGVSQSPRYKVTKRGQDVALRCDPISGHVSLYWYRQALGQGPEFLTYFNYEAQQDKSGLPNDRFSAERPEGSISTLTIQRTEQRDSAMYRCASSSITDTQYFGPGTRLTVL.

The V and J genes are TRBV2 and TRBJ1-1; TRBD1 might be the D (5 bases). The CDR3 is 12 amino acids. In germline, CDR1 is SNHLY, CDR2 FYNNEI. The V end lost 7 bases, the J end lost 1 base, and 7 bases lay between the germline ends. The CDR3 loop reads CASNGGNTEAFF. CDR3 in DNA: TGTGCCAGCAATGGGGGGAACACTGAAGCTTTCTTT.

The chain employs TRBV2 and TRBJ2-2; the D gene is possibly TRBD2 (6 bases). The V end lost 6 bases, the J end lost 6 bases, and 20 bases lay between the germline ends. Germline-derived CDR1 and CDR2 are SNHLY and FYNNEI. The CDR3 loop spans 16 amino acids. The CDR3, as DNA: TGTGCCAGCAGGCGGGACTTTCCTCATACTCCCGGGGAGCTGTTTTTT. Amino acid sequence: CASRRDFPHTPGELFF.